This TCR beta chain was identified during a study of T cells in narcolepsy listed by TCRdb under 2018. With regard to the full study: Healthy control donors were enrolled in the study alongside patients who had narcolepsy type 1 or type 2 (NT1, NT2). To look for autoreactive T cells in narcolepsy patients that target self-antigens of hypocretin neurons (hypocretin, TRIB2), the study used TCR Vbeta sequencing to follow clonotypes in blood and CSF. What the authors observed across the whole study: Plots comparing CSF and blood CD4+ T cell clonotypes from the same patient highlighted HCRT-specific and TRIB2-specific autoreactive clonotypes. Autoreactive clonotypes were reported to be detected serially in the blood of the same patients and of different patients, but not in the blood of healthy controls. Patients and controls had comparable numbers of sequenced blood memory CD4+ clonotypes, averaging about 40,000 and 33,000, respectively. No sequences matching autoreactive T cell clones were contained in some blood memory CD4+ repertoires from patients and controls.

Memory CD4+ T cells were sorted ex vivo from peripheral blood of narcolepsy patients and healthy controls for TCR Vbeta sequencing. Note on this clone: Its recognized antigen is unknown. No quality values exist for individual bases; no much larger clone is one base distant.

Preparation of the library involved the immunoSEQ multiplex PCR assay. Not all clones reach the TCRdb copy of this immuneACCESS table, which keeps in-frame sequences only. Checked studies attribute under half of the gap to unresolved V genes and leave the rest unexplained. The sample table lists around 30,000 clones, around 74% of them with a count of one. The ten largest clones add up to 6% to 7% of the sample. The specimen was memory (CD45RA-) CD4+ T cells from blood. The cell subset or site tag for this specimen amounts to: memory T cells sorted ex vivo from peripheral blood. This clonotype was obtained from a human donor in good health.

CDR3 sequence: CASSYTWRSGNTIYF. The DNA sequence is given as TGTGCCAGCAGTTATACATGGCGCTCTGGAAACACCATATATTTT. The chain is assembled from TRBV6-5 and TRBJ1-3, with no reliable assignment of the D segment. Spanning cysteine to phenylalanine, the CDR3 consists of 15 amino acids. Solely the CDR3 DNA is kept, with 45 bases framed from the first base. The CDR1 and CDR2 encoded by the germline V gene are MNHEY and SVGAGI. Relative to germline, V is 3 bases shorter and J is 0 bases shorter, with 9 bases between their ends.